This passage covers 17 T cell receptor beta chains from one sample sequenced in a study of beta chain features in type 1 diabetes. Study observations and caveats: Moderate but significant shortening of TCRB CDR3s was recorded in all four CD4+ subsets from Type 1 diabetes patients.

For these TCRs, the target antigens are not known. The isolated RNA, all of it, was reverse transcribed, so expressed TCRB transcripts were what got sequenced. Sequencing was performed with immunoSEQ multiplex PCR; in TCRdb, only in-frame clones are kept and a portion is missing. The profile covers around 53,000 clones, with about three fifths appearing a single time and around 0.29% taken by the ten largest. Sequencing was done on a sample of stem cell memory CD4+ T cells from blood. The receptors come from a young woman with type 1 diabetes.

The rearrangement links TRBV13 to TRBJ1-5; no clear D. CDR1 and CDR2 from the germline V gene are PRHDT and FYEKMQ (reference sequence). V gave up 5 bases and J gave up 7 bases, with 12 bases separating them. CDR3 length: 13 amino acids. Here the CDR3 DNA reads TGTGCCAGCAGCCCCAGGCGTCAGCAGCCCCAGCATTTT. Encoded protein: CASSPRRQQPQHF.

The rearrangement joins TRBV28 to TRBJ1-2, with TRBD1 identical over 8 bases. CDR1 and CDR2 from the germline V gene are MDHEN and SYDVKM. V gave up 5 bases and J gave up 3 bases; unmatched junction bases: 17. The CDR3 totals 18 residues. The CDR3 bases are TGTGCCAGCAGTCCCTCAACCGGGACAGGAGAAAGTTACTATGGCTACACCTTC. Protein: CASSPSTGTGESYYGYTF.

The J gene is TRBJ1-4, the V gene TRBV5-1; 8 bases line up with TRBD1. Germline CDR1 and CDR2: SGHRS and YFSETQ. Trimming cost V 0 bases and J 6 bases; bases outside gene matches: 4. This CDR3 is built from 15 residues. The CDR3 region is CASSLVAGGYEKLFF. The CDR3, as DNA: TGCGCCAGCAGCTTGGTGGCAGGGGGCTATGAAAAACTGTTTTTT.

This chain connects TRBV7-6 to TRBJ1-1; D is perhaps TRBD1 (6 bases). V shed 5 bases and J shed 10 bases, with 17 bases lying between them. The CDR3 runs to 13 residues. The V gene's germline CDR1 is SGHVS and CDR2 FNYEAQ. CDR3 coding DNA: TGTGCCAGCAGCCCCCGGGAGGGGGAGGGAGCTTTCTTT. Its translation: CASSPREGEGAFF.

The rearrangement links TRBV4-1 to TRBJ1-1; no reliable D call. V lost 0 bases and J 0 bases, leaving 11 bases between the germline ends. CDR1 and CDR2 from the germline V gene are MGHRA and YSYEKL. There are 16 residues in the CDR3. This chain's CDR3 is CASSQDFGEMNTEAFF. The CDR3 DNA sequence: TGCGCCAGCAGCCAAGATTTCGGGGAAATGAACACTGAAGCTTTCTTT.

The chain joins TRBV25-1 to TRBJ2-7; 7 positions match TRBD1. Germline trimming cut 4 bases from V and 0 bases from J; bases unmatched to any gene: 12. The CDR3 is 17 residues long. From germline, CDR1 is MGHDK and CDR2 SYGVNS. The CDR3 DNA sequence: TGTGCCAGCAGTGGTTCCCAGGGGGATACGAGCTCCTACGAGCAGTACTTC. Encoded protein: CASSGSQGDTSSYEQYF.

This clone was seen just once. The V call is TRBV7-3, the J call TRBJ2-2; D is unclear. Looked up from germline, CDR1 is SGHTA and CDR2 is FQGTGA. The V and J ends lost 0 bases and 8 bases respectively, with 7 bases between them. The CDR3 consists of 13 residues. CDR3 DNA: TGTGCCAGCAGCTTAACAACATCGGGGGAGCTGTTTTTT. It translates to CASSLTTSGELFF.

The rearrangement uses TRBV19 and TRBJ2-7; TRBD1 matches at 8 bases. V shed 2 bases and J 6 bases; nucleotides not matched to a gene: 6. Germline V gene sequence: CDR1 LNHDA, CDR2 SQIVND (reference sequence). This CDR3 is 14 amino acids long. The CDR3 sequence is CASSISPGGIEQYF. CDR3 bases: TGTGCCAGTAGTATATCCCCAGGGGGCATCGAGCAGTACTTC.

The CDR3 spells CASSSPDRGLDTEAFF. The CDR3 DNA is TGTGCCAGCAGCTCGCCGGACAGGGGTCTTGACACTGAAGCTTTCTTT. The chain carries TRBV5-4 and TRBJ1-1; 9 bases match TRBD1. Germline V gene data show CDR1 as SGHNT and CDR2 as YYREEE (reference sequence). The ends lost 3 bases at V and 3 bases at J; junction bases unmatched: 9. The CDR3 runs to 16 residues.

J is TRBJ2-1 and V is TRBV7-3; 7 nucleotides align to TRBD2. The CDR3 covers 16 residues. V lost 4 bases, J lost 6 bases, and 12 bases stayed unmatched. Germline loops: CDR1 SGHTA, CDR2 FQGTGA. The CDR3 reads CASSSRLGEGINEQFF. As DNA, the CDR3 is TGTGCCAGCAGCTCTCGTCTGGGGGAGGGTATCAATGAGCAGTTCTTC.

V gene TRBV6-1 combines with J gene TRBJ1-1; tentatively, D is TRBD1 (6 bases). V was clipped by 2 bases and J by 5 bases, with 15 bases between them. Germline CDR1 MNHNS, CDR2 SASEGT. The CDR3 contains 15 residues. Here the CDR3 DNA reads TGTGCCAGCAGTGAATTTCAGGGGTTCAGAACTGAAGCTTTCTTT. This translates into CASSEFQGFRTEAFF.

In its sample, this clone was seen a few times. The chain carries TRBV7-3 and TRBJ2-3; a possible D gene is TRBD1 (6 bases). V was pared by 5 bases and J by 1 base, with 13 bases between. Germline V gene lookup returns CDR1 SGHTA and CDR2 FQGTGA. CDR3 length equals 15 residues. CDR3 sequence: CASSLRGGRTDTQYF. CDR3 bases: TGTGCCAGCAGCCTTCGAGGGGGACGCACAGATACGCAGTATTTT.

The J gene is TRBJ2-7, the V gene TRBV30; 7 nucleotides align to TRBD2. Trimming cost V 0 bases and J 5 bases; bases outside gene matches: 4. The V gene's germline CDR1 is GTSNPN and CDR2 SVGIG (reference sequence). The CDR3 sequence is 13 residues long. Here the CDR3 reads CAWSVIAGHEQYF. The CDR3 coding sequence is TGTGCCTGGAGTGTAATAGCGGGTCACGAGCAGTACTTC. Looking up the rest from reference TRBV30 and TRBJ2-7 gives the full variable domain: SQTIHQWPATLVQPVGSPLSLECTVEGTSNPNLYWYRQAAGRGLQLLFYSVGIGQISSEVPQNLSASRPQDRQFILSSKKLLLSDSGFYLCAWSVIAGHEQYFGPGTRLTVT.

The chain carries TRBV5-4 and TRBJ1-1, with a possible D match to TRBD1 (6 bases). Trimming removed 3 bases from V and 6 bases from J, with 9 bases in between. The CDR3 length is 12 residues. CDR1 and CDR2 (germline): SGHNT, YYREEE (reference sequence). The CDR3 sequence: CASSYNRAEAFF. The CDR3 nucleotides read TGTGCCAGCAGCTATAACAGGGCTGAAGCTTTCTTT.

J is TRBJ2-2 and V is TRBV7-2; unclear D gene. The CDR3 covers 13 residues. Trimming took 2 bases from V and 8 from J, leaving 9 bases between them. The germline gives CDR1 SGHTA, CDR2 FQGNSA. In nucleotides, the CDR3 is TGTGCCAGCAGCTTAAGCCTCCCTGGGGAGCTGTTTTTT. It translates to CASSLSLPGELFF.

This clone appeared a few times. The CDR3 sequence: CASSLGTPGDYEQYF. As DNA, the CDR3 is TGTGCCAGCAGCTTAGGAACCCCGGGAGACTACGAGCAGTACTTC. The rearrangement uses TRBV7-9 and TRBJ2-7, with D possibly matching TRBD2 (6 bases). This CDR3 spans 15 amino acids. Germline CDR1 SEHNR, CDR2 FQNEAQ (reference sequence). V shed 1 base and J shed 3 bases, with 13 bases lying between them.

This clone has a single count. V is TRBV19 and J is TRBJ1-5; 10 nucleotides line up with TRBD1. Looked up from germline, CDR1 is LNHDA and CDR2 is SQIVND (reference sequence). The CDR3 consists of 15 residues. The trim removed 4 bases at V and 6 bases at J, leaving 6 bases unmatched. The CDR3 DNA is TGTGCCAGTAGTACCCGGGACAGGGGTCGTCAGCCCCAGCATTTT. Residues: CASSTRDRGRQPQHF.